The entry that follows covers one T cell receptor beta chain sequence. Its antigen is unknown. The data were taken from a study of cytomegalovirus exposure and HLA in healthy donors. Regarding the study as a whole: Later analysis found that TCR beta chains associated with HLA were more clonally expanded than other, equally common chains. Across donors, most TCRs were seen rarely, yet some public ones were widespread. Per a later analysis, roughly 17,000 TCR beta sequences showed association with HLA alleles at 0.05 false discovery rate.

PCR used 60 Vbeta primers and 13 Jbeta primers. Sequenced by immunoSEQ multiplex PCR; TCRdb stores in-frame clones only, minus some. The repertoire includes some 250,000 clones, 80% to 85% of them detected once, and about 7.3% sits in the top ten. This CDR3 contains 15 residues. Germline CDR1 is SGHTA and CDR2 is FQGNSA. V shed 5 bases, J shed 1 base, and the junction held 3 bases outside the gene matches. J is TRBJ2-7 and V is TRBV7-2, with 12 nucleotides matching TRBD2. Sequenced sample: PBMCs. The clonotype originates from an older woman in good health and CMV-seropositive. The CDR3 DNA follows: TGTGCCAGCAGCATTACTAGCGGGAGGTCCTACGAGCAGTACTTC. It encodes CASSITSGRSYEQYF.